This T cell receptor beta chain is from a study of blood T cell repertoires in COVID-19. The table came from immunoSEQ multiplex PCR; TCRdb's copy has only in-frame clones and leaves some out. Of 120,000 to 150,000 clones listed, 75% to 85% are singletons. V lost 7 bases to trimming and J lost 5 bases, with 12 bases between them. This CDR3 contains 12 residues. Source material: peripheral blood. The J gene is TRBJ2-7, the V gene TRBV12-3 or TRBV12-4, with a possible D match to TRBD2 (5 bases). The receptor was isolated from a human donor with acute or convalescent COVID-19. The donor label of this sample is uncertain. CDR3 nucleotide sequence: TGTGCCAGCACCCCGGACTTTCACGAGCAGTACTTC. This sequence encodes CASTPDFHEQYF.